Presented here are 32 T cell receptor beta chains from one specimen sequenced in a study of control samples from healthy donors and cancer patients. Profiled with immunoSEQ multiplex PCR; TCRdb holds only in-frame clones, not every one. The data contain about 110,000 clones, just over 90% of them singletons. Source material: blood. The receptor source for this set is a human donor in good health. The donor label of this sample is uncertain.

The chain employs TRBV10-3 and TRBJ2-7; 8 bases agree with TRBD1. Germline V gives CDR1 ENHRY, CDR2 SYGVKD. The V and J ends lost 5 bases and 5 bases, in that order; junction bases with no gene match: 8. CDR3 length equals 14 residues. CDR3 region: CAISMRSGGDEQYV. The CDR3 DNA follows: TGTGCCATCAGTATGAGGTCAGGGGGCGACGAGCAGTACGTC.

The genes are TRBV30 and TRBJ1-6; D is undetermined. The CDR3 is made up of 13 amino acids. Per the germline V gene, CDR1 is GTSNPN and CDR2 is SVGIG (reference sequence). The V and J ends lost 3 bases and 8 bases respectively, with 11 bases between them. The CDR3: CAWSQQRDSPLHF. The CDR3 nucleotides read TGTGCCTGGAGCCAACAAAGGGATTCACCCCTCCACTTT. The full variable domain, its missing parts supplied by reference TRBV30 and TRBJ1-6, is SQTIHQWPATLVQPVGSPLSLECTVEGTSNPNLYWYRQAAGRGLQLLFYSVGIGQISSEVPQNLSASRPQDRQFILSSKKLLLSDSGFYLCAWSQQRDSPLHFGNGTRLTVT.

The chain employs TRBV10-3 and TRBJ2-1; D might be TRBD2 (5 bases). Germline V gives CDR1 ENHRY, CDR2 SYGVKD. CDR3 length: 15 amino acids. V lost 4 bases and J 8 bases, leaving 18 bases between the germline ends. CDR3 in DNA: TGTGCCATCAGTGTTCAACATCCTTACGGGGATGAGCAGTTCTTC. Protein sequence: CAISVQHPYGDEQFF.

The chain carries TRBV7-9 and TRBJ2-3, with 10 bases identical to TRBD2. CDR1 SEHNR and CDR2 FQNEAQ come from the germline V gene (reference sequence). The CDR3 totals 12 residues. V was pared by 8 bases and J by 4 bases, with 0 bases of the junction left unmatched. CDR3 in amino acids: CASGTSADTQYF. In nucleotides, the CDR3 is TGTGCCAGCGGGACTAGCGCAGATACGCAGTATTTT.

The chain carries TRBV28 and TRBJ1-5; unclear D gene. V shed 8 bases and J shed 3 bases, with 17 bases lying between them. This CDR3 spans 15 amino acids. CDR1 and CDR2 (germline): MDHEN, SYDVKM. The CDR3, as DNA: TGTGCCAGCGGCGGCCTCGGTGGCTTCAATCAGCCCCAGCATTTT. Translating gives CASGGLGGFNQPQHF.

The V and J genes are TRBV5-1 and TRBJ1-4; the match to TRBD1 covers 7 bases. The germline gives CDR1 SGHRS, CDR2 YFSETQ. There are 14 residues in the CDR3. Losses at the gene ends were 0 bases for V and 6 bases for J; bases not matched to a gene: 2. CDR3 amino acids: CASSLGGGDEKLFF. The DNA of the CDR3 is TGCGCCAGCAGCTTGGGAGGGGGCGATGAAAAACTGTTTTTT. Supplemented by reference TRBV5-1 and TRBJ1-4, the full variable domain reads KAGVTQTPRYLIKTRGQQVTLSCSPISGHRSVSWYQQTPGQGLQFLFEYFSETQRNKGNFPGRFSGRQFSNSRSEMNVSTLELGDSALYLCASSLGGGDEKLFFGSGTQLSVL.

V is TRBV6-5 and J is TRBJ2-2, with D maybe TRBD2 (7 bases). Germline CDR1 MNHEY, CDR2 SVGAGI. V lost 2 bases, J lost 7 bases, and 11 bases lay in between. CDR3 length: 14 amino acids. The CDR3 DNA reads TGTGCCAGCAGTTACGGGGGGGCTGGCGGGGAGCTGTTTTTT. Translation: CASSYGGAGGELFF.

The gene calls are TRBV3-1 (or the pseudogene TRBV3-2) and TRBJ2-5; 8 nucleotides line up with TRBD2. Germline-derived CDR1 and CDR2 are LGHDT and YNNKEL (reference sequence). The CDR3 loop spans 13 amino acids. The CDR3 reads CGTGSLAEETQYF. Here the CDR3 DNA reads TGTGGAACCGGGTCACTAGCGGAAGAGACCCAGTACTTC.

The V and J genes are TRBV6-5 and TRBJ2-5; D unclear. The CDR3 contains 12 residues. Germline V gives CDR1 MNHEY, CDR2 SVGAGI. Trimming removed 8 bases from V and 4 bases from J, with 11 bases in between. CDR3 sequence: CASQPRPETQYF. In DNA form, the CDR3 reads TGTGCCAGCCAGCCCCGACCAGAGACCCAGTACTTC.

This sequence joins TRBV23-1 and TRBJ2-5; 10 bases map to TRBD2. TRBV23-1 is placed among ORFs of uncertain function. The CDR3 is 16 residues long. Trimming took 0 bases from V and 13 from J; bases not matched to a gene: 14. CDR3 amino acids: CASSQSASGGVGARYF. CDR3 nucleotides: TGCGCCAGCAGTCAATCGGCCAGCGGGGGGGTGGGAGCGAGGTACTTC.

The chain carries TRBV3-1 (or the pseudogene TRBV3-2) and TRBJ2-3, with 14 bases lining up with TRBD2. Germline trimming cut 5 bases from V and 2 bases from J; bases unmatched to any gene: 12. The germline V gene has CDR1 LGHDT and CDR2 YNNKEL (reference sequence). This CDR3 spans 19 amino acids. The CDR3 protein is CASSRMEGLAGANTDTQYF. The CDR3 DNA follows: TGTGCCAGCAGCAGAATGGAGGGACTAGCGGGGGCCAACACAGATACGCAGTATTTT.

This clone was found once. This chain uses TRBV2 with TRBJ2-5; 7 nucleotides agree with TRBD1. The germline V gene has CDR1 SNHLY and CDR2 FYNNEI. Trimming took 8 bases from V and 5 from J; bases not matched to a gene: 11. CDR3 length equals 14 residues. The CDR3 nucleotides read TGTGCCAGCGAGGCGGACAGGAATCGGGAGACCCAGTACTTC. It codes for CASEADRNRETQYF.

The rearrangement links TRBV5-8 to TRBJ2-3; 9 nucleotides match TRBD2. Looked up from germline, CDR1 is SGHTS and CDR2 is YDEGEE. The V gene end was trimmed by 4 bases and the J gene end by 1 base; junction bases not matched to a gene: 4. This CDR3 has 15 residues. CDR3 region: CASSTWTSGTDTQYF. As DNA, the CDR3 is TGTGCCAGCAGCACCTGGACTAGCGGCACAGATACGCAGTATTTT.

The V and J genes are TRBV6-2 or TRBV6-3 and TRBJ2-7; D gene uncertain. Germline V gives CDR1 MNHEY, CDR2 SVGEGT. The CDR3 extends over 15 amino acids. Trimming removed 5 bases from V and 0 bases from J, with 14 bases in between. CDR3 loop: CASSKLDGYSYEQYV. CDR3 DNA sequence: TGTGCCAGCAGTAAGCTCGACGGATACTCCTACGAGCAGTACGTC.

Here the CDR3 reads CASSQKQGLLSTDTQYF. The DNA of the CDR3 is TGCGCCAGCAGCCAGAAACAGGGGCTCCTTAGCACAGATACGCAGTATTTT. J is TRBJ2-3 and V is TRBV4-3; 7 bases line up with TRBD1. Germline CDR1 and CDR2: LGHNA and YSLEER. V was pared by 3 bases and J by 0 bases, with 9 bases of the junction left unmatched. This CDR3 region has 17 residues.

This chain links TRBV25-1 with TRBJ1-3; the D gene is possibly TRBD1 (6 bases). Trimming removed 2 bases at V and 4 bases at J, with 18 bases between. The CDR3 runs 17 residues. Germline loops: CDR1 MGHDK, CDR2 SYGVNS. DNA of the CDR3: TGTGCCAGCAGTGAAAACGGCAGGGGATCTCTCGGAAACACCATATATTTT. Encoded protein: CASSENGRGSLGNTIYF.

This clone showed up just a few times. This chain connects TRBV6-5 to TRBJ1-4; D unresolved. Germline CDR1 and CDR2: MNHEY and SVGAGI. Trimming removed 0 bases from V and 6 bases from J, with 11 bases in between. The CDR3 runs to 15 residues. CDR3 sequence reads: CASSYSGSLDEKLFF. CDR3 nucleotide sequence: TGTGCCAGCAGTTACTCCGGATCCCTGGATGAAAAACTGTTTTTT.

This clone appeared once. The rearrangement uses TRBV7-2 and TRBJ1-1; the match to TRBD1 covers 7 bases. The CDR3 is 17 amino acids. The V gene end was trimmed by 3 bases and the J gene end by 1 base; junction bases not matched to a gene: 11. From germline, CDR1 is SGHTA and CDR2 FQGNSA. CDR3 region: CASSFMRGQSTNTEAFF. CDR3 sequence (DNA): TGTGCCAGCAGCTTTATGAGGGGGCAGTCTACGAACACTGAAGCTTTCTTT.

The chain recombines TRBV29-1 with TRBJ1-1; 8 bases are shared with TRBD1. V dropped 1 base and J dropped 6; count of bases not matched to a gene: 1. Germline CDR1 SQVTM, CDR2 ANQGSEA. The CDR3 is 12 amino acids. The CDR3 DNA follows: TGCAGCGTTGAAGCAGGGGGCCCTGAAGCTTTCTTT. Residues: CSVEAGGPEAFF.

The rearrangement links TRBV23-1 to TRBJ1-3; D unresolved. TRBV23-1 is given ORF status, its function remaining uncertain. This CDR3 contains 15 residues. CDR3 coding DNA: TGCGTAAAGTTCTCGGTCAGTATCTCTGGAAACACCATATATTTT. The encoded protein is CVKFSVSISGNTIYF.

The chain carries TRBV5-6 and TRBJ2-7, with 9 bases aligning to TRBD1. The ends lost 4 bases at V and 3 bases at J; junction bases unmatched: 8. CDR1 is SGHDT, CDR2 YYEEEE, per germline. This CDR3 is 15 amino acids long. CDR3 region: CASSTPRTGDYEQYV. CDR3 DNA sequence: TGTGCCAGCAGCACACCCCGGACAGGGGACTACGAGCAGTACGTC.

The V and J genes are TRBV5-1 and TRBJ1-5, with D possibly matching TRBD1 (6 bases). The CDR3 covers 14 residues. Germline CDR1 reads SGHRS; CDR2 reads YFSETQ. Trimming cost V 0 bases and J 4 bases, with 8 bases left between them. The chain's CDR3 is CASSLGGGNQPQHF. CDR3 bases: TGCGCCAGCAGCTTGGGAGGGGGTAATCAGCCCCAGCATTTT.

The rearrangement uses TRBV19 and TRBJ1-2; D unclear. V was shortened by 5 bases and J by 7 bases, with 11 bases between the two germline ends. The CDR3 length is 12 residues. Germline V lookup: CDR1 LNHDA, CDR2 SQIVND (reference sequence). As DNA, the CDR3 is TGTGCCAGTAGTCCCGGATCGTTTGGCTACACCTTC. Translated, it gives CASSPGSFGYTF.

This clone turned up a few times. The V and J genes are TRBV19 and TRBJ1-2; the D gene is possibly TRBD1 (5 bases). Germline V lookup: CDR1 LNHDA, CDR2 SQIVND (reference sequence). The CDR3 totals 14 residues. V was trimmed by 5 bases and J by 0 bases, leaving 10 bases between them. DNA of the CDR3: TGTGCCAGTAGTTTCCAGGGACCTAACTATGGCTACACCTTC. This codes for CASSFQGPNYGYTF.

This chain links TRBV19 with TRBJ1-6, with 7 bases identical to TRBD1. There are 15 residues in the CDR3. V shed 6 bases, J shed 3 bases, and the junction held 5 bases outside the gene matches. Germline V gene lookup returns CDR1 LNHDA and CDR2 SQIVND (reference sequence). As DNA, the CDR3 is TGTGCCAGTAGCGGGACAGCGATCTATAATTCACCCCTCCACTTT. Translation: CASSGTAIYNSPLHF. Variable domain in full (rest from reference TRBV19 and TRBJ1-6): DGGITQSPKYLFRKEGQNVTLSCEQNLNHDAMYWYRQDPGQGLRLIYYSQIVNDFQKGDIAEGYSVSREKKESFPLTVTSAQKNPTAFYLCASSGTAIYNSPLHFGNGTRLTVT.

The chain combines TRBV6-5 with TRBJ2-1, with D perhaps TRBD1 (6 bases). The CDR3 runs to 13 residues. V lost 2 bases, J lost 9 bases, and 11 bases lay in between. Germline CDR1 reads MNHEY; CDR2 reads SVGAGI. The CDR3 loop reads CASSYSRGSEQFF. The DNA for the CDR3 is TGTGCCAGCAGTTACAGCAGGGGCAGTGAGCAGTTCTTC.

The chain recombines TRBV6-5 with TRBJ2-2, with D perhaps TRBD2 (5 bases). Looked up from germline, CDR1 is MNHEY and CDR2 is SVGAGI. This CDR3 comprises 14 residues. Trimming cost V 6 bases and J 6 bases, with 14 bases left between them. As DNA, the CDR3 is TGTGCCAGCAGAGTGGACCCCGGGGCCGGGGAGCTGTTTTTT. Encoded protein: CASRVDPGAGELFF.

The rearrangement uses TRBV3-1 (or the pseudogene TRBV3-2) and TRBJ2-7; D might be TRBD1 (6 bases). V shed 0 bases and J shed 3 bases, with 15 bases lying between them. Germline CDR1 is LGHDT and CDR2 is YNNKEL (reference sequence). This CDR3 spans 16 amino acids. The CDR3 nucleotides read TGTGCCAGCAGCCAAGATGCACAGGGCAAAAGCTACGAGCAGTACTTC. This sequence encodes CASSQDAQGKSYEQYF.

This clone was seen only once. Distinct nucleotide sequences in the sample also encode this CDR3. This rearrangement joins TRBV15 to TRBJ1-1; D is unclear. With 0 bases removed from V and 7 bases from J, the gap between germline ends came to 9 bases. The CDR3 loop spans 13 amino acids. Germline V lookup: CDR1 LNHNV, CDR2 YYDKDF (reference sequence). This chain's CDR3 is CATSRDVGREAFF. In DNA form, the CDR3 reads TGTGCCACCAGCAGAGATGTGGGTCGTGAAGCTTTCTTT.

The chain combines TRBV28 with TRBJ1-5; a possible D gene is TRBD1 (5 bases). Germline CDR1 is MDHEN and CDR2 is SYDVKM. The V end lost 6 bases, the J end lost 1 base, and 7 bases lay between the germline ends. CDR3 length equals 13 residues. In DNA, the CDR3 is TGTGCCAGCAGAAGGGACAGCAATCAGCCCCAGCATTTT. It is translated as CASRRDSNQPQHF.

V usage is TRBV15 and J usage is TRBJ2-7; perhaps TRBD1 as D (6 bases). CDR1 and CDR2 from the germline V gene are LNHNV and YYDKDF (reference sequence). V gave up 0 bases and J gave up 6 bases, with 6 bases separating them. The length of the CDR3 is 12 residues. DNA for the CDR3: TGTGCCACCAGCAGAGACAGGGGCGAGCAGTACGTC. Residues: CATSRDRGEQYV.

This clone was observed a handful of times. The V and J genes are TRBV27 and TRBJ1-2; 7 bases align to TRBD1. Germline V lookup: CDR1 MNHEY, CDR2 SMNVEV (reference sequence). Unmatched junction bases numbered 6, after V lost 5 bases and J lost 6 bases. The CDR3 runs to 13 residues. DNA of the CDR3: TGTGCCAGCAGTACACAGGGGCTTGATGGCTACACCTTC. Amino acids: CASSTQGLDGYTF.